These 16 T cell receptor beta chains came from one sample sequenced in a study of T cell responses to AZD1222 COVID-19 vaccine. Some clones are missing from TCRdb's copy, which holds only in-frame ones; the method was immunoSEQ multiplex PCR. The sample records about 42,000 clones, more than 70% being singletons. The specimen comprised peripheral blood, sampled 28 days after the second AZD1222 dose. The receptors shown here come from an adult who received the AZD1222 COVID-19 vaccine.

The chain carries TRBV12-5 and TRBJ2-2, with no clear D. V lost 1 base, J lost 6 bases, and 3 bases lay in between. CDR3 size: 12 residues. The germline V gene has CDR1 LGHNT and CDR2 FRNRAP. DNA of the CDR3: TGTGCTAGTGGTTTGGGTGCCGGGGAGCTGTTTTTT. Its protein product is CASGLGAGELFF. The whole variable domain, remainder taken from reference TRBV12-5 and TRBJ2-2, is DARVTQTPRHKVTEMGQEVTMRCQPILGHNTVFWYRQTMMQGLELLAYFRNRAPLDDSGMPKDRFSAEMPDATLATLKIQPSEPRDSAVYFCASGLGAGELFFGEGSRLTVL.

The rearrangement joins TRBV27 to TRBJ2-7, with 7 nucleotides matching TRBD2. Germline V gene lookup returns CDR1 MNHEY and CDR2 SMNVEV (reference sequence). CDR3 size: 15 residues. The J segment lost 6 bases and the V segment lost 6 bases, leaving 14 bases of the junction unmatched. The CDR3 loop is CASRGTGTTLLEQYF. The CDR3 coding sequence is TGTGCCAGCAGGGGGACCGGGACTACACTGCTCGAGCAGTACTTC.

V is TRBV6-1 and J is TRBJ2-7; 7 bases match TRBD1. Unmatched junction bases numbered 20, after V lost 1 base and J lost 8 bases. The CDR3 spans 18 residues. CDR1 and CDR2 (germline): MNHNS, SASEGT. CDR3 in amino acids: CASSEDPNRGKGGVKQYF. In DNA, the CDR3 is TGTGCCAGCAGTGAAGACCCGAACAGGGGCAAAGGTGGTGTCAAGCAGTACTTC.

As DNA, the CDR3 is TGTGCCAGCAGTGTAATTGGGGGGAACGAGCAGTACTTC. Translated, it gives CASSVIGGNEQYF. The chain carries TRBV25-1 and TRBJ2-7, with D tentatively TRBD2 (6 bases). Trimming stripped 4 bases from V and 5 bases from J, with 12 bases between. There are 13 residues in the CDR3. Germline loops: CDR1 MGHDK, CDR2 SYGVNS.

This chain uses TRBV2 with TRBJ2-7; no clear D gene. CDR3 length equals 13 residues. Trimming stripped 6 bases from V and 3 bases from J, with 12 bases between. Germline assignment: CDR1 SNHLY and CDR2 FYNNEI. The CDR3 here is CASSLDTNYEQYF. The CDR3 DNA is TGTGCCAGCAGCCTCGACACAAACTACGAGCAGTACTTC.

This rearrangement joins TRBV27 to TRBJ1-6, with a weak D call TRBD1 (5 bases). V gave up 6 bases and J gave up 6 bases, with 6 bases separating them. CDR1 and CDR2 (germline): MNHEY, SMNVEV (reference sequence). This CDR3 comprises 12 residues. The CDR3 region has the DNA TGTGCCAGCAGGGGACGTAATTCACCCCTCCACTTT. Its protein product is CASRGRNSPLHF.

V is TRBV19 and J is TRBJ2-1, with 10 positions matching TRBD2. With V trimmed by 1 base and J by 7 bases, 10 bases remained unmatched. The CDR3 covers 17 residues. Germline loops: CDR1 LNHDA, CDR2 SQIVND (reference sequence). The CDR3 DNA follows: TGTGCCAGTAGTATAGGGCACCCTAGCGGGAGAGGTAATGAGCAGTTCTTC. This encodes CASSIGHPSGRGNEQFF.

The chain recombines TRBV12-3 or TRBV12-4 with TRBJ1-1; no firm D call. V was shortened by 6 bases and J by 1 base, with 6 bases between the two germline ends. This CDR3 comprises 12 residues. Here the CDR3 reads CASSTENTEAFF. The CDR3 DNA sequence: TGTGCCAGCAGCACAGAGAACACTGAAGCTTTCTTT.

This chain uses TRBV11-3 with TRBJ2-2, with a tentative D call TRBD2 (5 bases). V was shortened by 0 bases and J by 2 bases, with 13 bases between the two germline ends. CDR3 size: 17 residues. CDR1 is SGHNT and CDR2 is YENEEA in the germline V gene. CDR3 region: CASSLDGGSANTGELFF. The CDR3 DNA sequence: TGTGCCAGCAGCTTAGATGGCGGGTCTGCAAACACCGGGGAGCTGTTTTTT.

The chain combines TRBV11-2 with TRBJ2-5; 14 bases line up with TRBD2. There are 18 residues in the CDR3. CDR1 and CDR2 from the germline V gene are SGHAT and FQNNGV. The V gene end was trimmed by 3 bases and the J gene end by 1 base; junction bases not matched to a gene: 7. CDR3 sequence (DNA): TGTGCCAGCAGCTTGCGACTAGCGGGAGGGCCGGGCCAAGAGACCCAGTACTTC. It codes for CASSLRLAGGPGQETQYF.

This clone was recorded only once. This chain uses TRBV18 with TRBJ1-1; no definite D call. The CDR3 contains 13 residues. Trimming removed 4 bases from V and 10 bases from J, with 16 bases in between. Germline V gene sequence: CDR1 KGHSH, CDR2 LQKENI. The CDR3 spells CASSLPTLDGAFF. The CDR3 bases are TGTGCCAGCTCACTTCCCACCTTAGACGGAGCTTTCTTT.

CDR3: CASSVTGDNQPQHF. Written as DNA, the CDR3 is TGTGCCAGCAGCGTGACAGGCGACAATCAGCCCCAGCATTTT. The chain couples TRBV9 to TRBJ1-5; D might be TRBD1 (6 bases). The V end was cut by 2 bases, the J end by 3 bases, with 9 bases between. The CDR3 totals 14 residues. Germline V gives CDR1 SGDLS, CDR2 YYNGEE.

The chain has TRBV6-2 or TRBV6-3 and TRBJ1-5; D is uncertain. The V gene lost 2 bases and the J gene lost 2 bases, with 7 bases spanning the gap. CDR1 is MNHEY, CDR2 SVGEGT, per germline. The length of the CDR3 is 14 residues. This chain's CDR3 is CASSYRVGNQPQHF. For the CDR3, the DNA is TGTGCCAGCAGTTACAGGGTGGGCAATCAGCCCCAGCATTTT.

V and J are TRBV5-1 and TRBJ2-5; 8 nucleotides match TRBD1. The CDR3 is made up of 16 amino acids. Trimming took 0 bases from V and 0 from J; bases not matched to a gene: 4. Germline V lookup: CDR1 SGHRS, CDR2 YFSETQ. CDR3: CASSLGTGRYQETQYF. Written as DNA, the CDR3 is TGCGCCAGCAGCTTGGGGACAGGGAGATACCAAGAGACCCAGTACTTC.

This clone was recorded only once. This rearrangement joins TRBV6-4 to TRBJ2-3; 7 bases align to TRBD2. The germline gives CDR1 MRHNA, CDR2 SNTAGT. J gave up 9 bases and V 2 bases, and 8 bases lay outside the gene matches. The CDR3 is made up of 14 amino acids. The DNA for the CDR3 is TGTGCCAGCAGTGACGGCGCGGGGGAAGGCACGCAGTATTTT. This gives the protein CASSDGAGEGTQYF.

The gene calls are TRBV6-5 and TRBJ2-7, with D tentatively TRBD2 (6 bases). The V and J ends lost 6 bases and 0 bases respectively, with 12 bases between them. Germline V gives CDR1 MNHEY, CDR2 SVGAGI. The CDR3 totals 14 residues. CDR3 coding DNA: TGTGCCAGCAGCCAAGGAGCGGGCTCCTACGAGCAGTACTTC. Translating it yields CASSQGAGSYEQYF.